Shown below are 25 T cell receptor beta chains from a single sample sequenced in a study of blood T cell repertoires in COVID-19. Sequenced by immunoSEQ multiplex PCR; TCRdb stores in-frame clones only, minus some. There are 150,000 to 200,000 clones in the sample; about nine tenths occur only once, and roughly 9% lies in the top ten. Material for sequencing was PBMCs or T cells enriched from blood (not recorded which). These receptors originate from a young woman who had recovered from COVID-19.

CDR3: CASSSRTGWMTQYF. The CDR3 DNA is TGTGCCAGCAGCTCCAGGACAGGGTGGATGACCCAGTACTTC. This chain joins TRBV7-6 and TRBJ2-5, with 8 bases matching TRBD1. This CDR3 region has 14 residues. V trimming: 4 bases; J trimming: 7 bases; junction bases outside the gene matches: 8. CDR1 SGHVS and CDR2 FNYEAQ come from the germline V gene.

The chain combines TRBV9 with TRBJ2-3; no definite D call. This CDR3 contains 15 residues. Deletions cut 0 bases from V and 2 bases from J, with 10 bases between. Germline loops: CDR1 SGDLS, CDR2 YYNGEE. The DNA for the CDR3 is TGTGCCAGCAGCGTAGCCCCCCTCCCCACAGATACGCAGTATTTT. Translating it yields CASSVAPLPTDTQYF. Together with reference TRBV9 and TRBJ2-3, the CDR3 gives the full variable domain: DSGVTQTPKHLITATGQRVTLRCSPRSGDLSVYWYQQSLDQGLQFLIQYYNGEERAKGNILERFSAQQFPDLHSELNLSSLELGDSALYFCASSVAPLPTDTQYFGPGTRLTVL.

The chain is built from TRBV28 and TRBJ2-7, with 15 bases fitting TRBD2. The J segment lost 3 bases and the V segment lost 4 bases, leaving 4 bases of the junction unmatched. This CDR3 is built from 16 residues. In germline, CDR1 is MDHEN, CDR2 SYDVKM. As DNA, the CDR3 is TGTGCCAGCAGTTACCCGGGACTAGCGGGGGGCTACGAGCAGTACTTC. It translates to CASSYPGLAGGYEQYF.

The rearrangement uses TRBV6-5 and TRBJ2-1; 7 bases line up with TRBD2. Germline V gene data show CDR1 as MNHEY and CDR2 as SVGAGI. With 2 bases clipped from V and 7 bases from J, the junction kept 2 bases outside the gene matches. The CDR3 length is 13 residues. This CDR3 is CASSYMGGNEQFF. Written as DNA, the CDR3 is TGTGCCAGCAGTTACATGGGAGGGAATGAGCAGTTCTTC.

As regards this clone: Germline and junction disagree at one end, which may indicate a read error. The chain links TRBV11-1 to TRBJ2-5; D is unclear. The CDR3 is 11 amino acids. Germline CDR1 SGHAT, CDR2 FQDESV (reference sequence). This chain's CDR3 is CASSHQETQYF. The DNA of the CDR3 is TGTGCCAGCAGTCACCAGGAGACCCAGTACTTC.

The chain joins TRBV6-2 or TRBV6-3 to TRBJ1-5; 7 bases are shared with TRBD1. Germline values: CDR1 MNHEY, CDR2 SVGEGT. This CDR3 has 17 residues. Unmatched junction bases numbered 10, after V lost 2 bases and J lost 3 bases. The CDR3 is CASSYRGTEQFNQPQHF. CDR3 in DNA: TGTGCCAGCAGTTACCGTGGGACAGAGCAATTCAATCAGCCCCAGCATTTT.

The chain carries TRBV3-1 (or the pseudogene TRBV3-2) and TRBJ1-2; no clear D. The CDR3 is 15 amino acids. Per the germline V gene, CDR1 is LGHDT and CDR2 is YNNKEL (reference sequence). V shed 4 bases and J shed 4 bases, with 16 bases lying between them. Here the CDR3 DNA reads TGTGCCAGCAGCCGGGGTAACGCGGGTACCTATGGCTACACCTTC. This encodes CASSRGNAGTYGYTF.

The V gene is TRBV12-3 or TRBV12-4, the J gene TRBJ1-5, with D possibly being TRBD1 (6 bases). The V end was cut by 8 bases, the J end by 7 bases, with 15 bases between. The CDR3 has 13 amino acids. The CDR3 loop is CASGYREEQPQHF. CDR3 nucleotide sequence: TGTGCCAGCGGGTACAGGGAAGAGCAGCCCCAGCATTTT.

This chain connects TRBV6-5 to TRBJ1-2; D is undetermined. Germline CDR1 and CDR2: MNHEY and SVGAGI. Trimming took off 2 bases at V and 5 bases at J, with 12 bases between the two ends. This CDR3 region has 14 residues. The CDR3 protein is CASSYHSPPYGYTF. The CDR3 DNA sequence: TGTGCCAGCAGTTACCATAGCCCACCTTATGGCTACACCTTC.

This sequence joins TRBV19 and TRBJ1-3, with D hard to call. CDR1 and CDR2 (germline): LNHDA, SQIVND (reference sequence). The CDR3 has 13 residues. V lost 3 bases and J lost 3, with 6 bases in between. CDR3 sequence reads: CASSIVGGNTIYF. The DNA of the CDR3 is TGTGCCAGTAGTATTGTCGGTGGAAACACCATATATTTT.

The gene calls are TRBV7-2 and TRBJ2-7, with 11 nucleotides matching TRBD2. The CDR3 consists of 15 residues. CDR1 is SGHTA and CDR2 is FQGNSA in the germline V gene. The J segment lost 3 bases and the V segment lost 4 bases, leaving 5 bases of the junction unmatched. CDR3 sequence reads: CASSSIAGGHYEQYF. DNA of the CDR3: TGTGCCAGCAGCTCGATAGCGGGGGGGCACTACGAGCAGTACTTC.

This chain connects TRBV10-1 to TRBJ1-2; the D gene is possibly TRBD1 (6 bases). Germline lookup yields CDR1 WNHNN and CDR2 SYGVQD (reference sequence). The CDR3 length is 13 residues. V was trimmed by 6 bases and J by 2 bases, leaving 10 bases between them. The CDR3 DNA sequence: TGCGCCAGCAGCCCCGACAGGAACTATGGCTACACCTTC. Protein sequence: CASSPDRNYGYTF.

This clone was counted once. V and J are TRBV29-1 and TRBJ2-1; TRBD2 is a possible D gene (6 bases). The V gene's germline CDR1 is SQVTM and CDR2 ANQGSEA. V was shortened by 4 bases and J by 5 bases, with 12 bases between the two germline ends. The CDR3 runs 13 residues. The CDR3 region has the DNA TGCAGCGTTGCCGGGACTGGGAACAATGAGCAGTTCTTC. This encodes CSVAGTGNNEQFF.

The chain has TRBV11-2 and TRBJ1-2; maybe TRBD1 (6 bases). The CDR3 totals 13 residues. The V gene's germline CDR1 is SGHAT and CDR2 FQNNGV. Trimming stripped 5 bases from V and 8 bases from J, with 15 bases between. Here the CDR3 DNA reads TGTGCCAGCAGCCCTGGTGGGGACAAGGGCTACACCTTC. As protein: CASSPGGDKGYTF.

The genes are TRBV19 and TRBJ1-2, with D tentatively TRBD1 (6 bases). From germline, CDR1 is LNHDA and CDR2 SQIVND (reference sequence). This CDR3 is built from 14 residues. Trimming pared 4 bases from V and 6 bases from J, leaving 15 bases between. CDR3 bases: TGTGCCAGTAGTAACCACAGGGAGTATAATGGCTACACCTTC. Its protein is CASSNHREYNGYTF.

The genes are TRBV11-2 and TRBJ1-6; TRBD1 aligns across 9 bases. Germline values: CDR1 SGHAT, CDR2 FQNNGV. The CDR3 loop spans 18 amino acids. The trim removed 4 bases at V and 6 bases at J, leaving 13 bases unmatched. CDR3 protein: CASSSRTGADYSNSPLHF. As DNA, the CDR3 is TGTGCCAGCAGCTCCCGGACAGGGGCAGATTATAGTAATTCACCCCTCCACTTT.

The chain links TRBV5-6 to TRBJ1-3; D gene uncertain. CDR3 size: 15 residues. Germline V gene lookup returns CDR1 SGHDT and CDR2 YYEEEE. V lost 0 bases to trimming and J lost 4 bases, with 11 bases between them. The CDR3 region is CASSLGLTGGNTIYF. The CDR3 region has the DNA TGTGCCAGCAGCTTGGGATTGACGGGAGGAAACACCATATATTTT.

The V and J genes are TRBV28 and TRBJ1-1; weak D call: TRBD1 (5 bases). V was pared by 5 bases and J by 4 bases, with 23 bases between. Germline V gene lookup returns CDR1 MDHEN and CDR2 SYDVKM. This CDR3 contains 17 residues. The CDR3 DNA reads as TGTGCCAGCAGTCCGGCCGGGACTGTCGTTGGGGGCACTGAAGCTTTCTTT. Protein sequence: CASSPAGTVVGGTEAFF.

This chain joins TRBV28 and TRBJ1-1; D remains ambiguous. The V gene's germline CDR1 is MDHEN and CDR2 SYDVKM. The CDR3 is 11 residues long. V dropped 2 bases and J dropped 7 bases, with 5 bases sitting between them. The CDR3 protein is CASSLPGEAFF. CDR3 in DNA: TGTGCCAGCAGTTTACCCGGTGAAGCTTTCTTT.

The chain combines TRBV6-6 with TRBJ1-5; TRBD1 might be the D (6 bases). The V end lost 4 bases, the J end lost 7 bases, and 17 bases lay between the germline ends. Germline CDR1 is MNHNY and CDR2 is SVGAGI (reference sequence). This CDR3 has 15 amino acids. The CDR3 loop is CASSSVDEGEQPQHF. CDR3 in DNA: TGTGCCAGCAGTTCAGTAGACGAGGGGGAACAGCCCCAGCATTTT.

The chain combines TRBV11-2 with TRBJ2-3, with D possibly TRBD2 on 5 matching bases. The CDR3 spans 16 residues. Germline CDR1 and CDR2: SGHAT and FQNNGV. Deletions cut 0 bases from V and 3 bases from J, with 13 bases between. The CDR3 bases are TGTGCCAGCAGCTTAGATGGAAAAGGGAGTACAGATACGCAGTATTTT. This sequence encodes CASSLDGKGSTDTQYF.

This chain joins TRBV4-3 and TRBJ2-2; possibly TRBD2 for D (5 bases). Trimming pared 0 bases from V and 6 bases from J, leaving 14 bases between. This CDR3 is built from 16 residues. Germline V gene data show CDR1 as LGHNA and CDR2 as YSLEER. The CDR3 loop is CASSQDRGGASGELFF. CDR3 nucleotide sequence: TGCGCCAGCAGCCAAGATCGGGGTGGAGCGTCCGGGGAGCTGTTTTTT.

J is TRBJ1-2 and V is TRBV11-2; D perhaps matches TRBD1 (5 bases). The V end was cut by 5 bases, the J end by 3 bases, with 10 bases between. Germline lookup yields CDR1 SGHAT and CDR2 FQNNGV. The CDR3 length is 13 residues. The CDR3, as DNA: TGTGCCAGCAGCCCCTCGGGGGACTATGGCTACACCTTC. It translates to CASSPSGDYGYTF.

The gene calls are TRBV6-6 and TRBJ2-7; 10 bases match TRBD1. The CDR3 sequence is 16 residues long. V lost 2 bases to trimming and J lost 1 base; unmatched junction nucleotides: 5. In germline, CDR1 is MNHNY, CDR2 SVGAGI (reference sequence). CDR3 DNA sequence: TGTGCCAGCAGTTACCCGCGGACAGGGGGGTCCTACGAGCAGTACTTC. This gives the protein CASSYPRTGGSYEQYF.

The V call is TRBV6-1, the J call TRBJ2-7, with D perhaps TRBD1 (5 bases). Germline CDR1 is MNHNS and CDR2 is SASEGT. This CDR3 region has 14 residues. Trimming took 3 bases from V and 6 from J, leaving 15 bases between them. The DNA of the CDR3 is TGTGCCAGCAGTGAGTGGCAGGGATACAGCGAGCAGTACTTC. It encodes CASSEWQGYSEQYF.